One sample yielded the 24 T cell receptor beta chains listed below, sequenced in a study of beta chain features in type 1 diabetes. Study results and caveats: The study found moderately but significantly shorter TCRB CDR3s in all four CD4+ subsets of Type 1 diabetes patients.

The antigens for these receptors are not known. Reverse transcription of all isolated RNA meant that expressed TCRB transcripts were sequenced. Only in-frame clones appear in the TCRdb table, and some are missing; sequencing was by immunoSEQ multiplex PCR. Among 600,000 to 750,000 clones listed, around 12% were seen once. The sample was naive CD4+ T cells from blood. These receptors came from a man in his thirties or forties with type 1 diabetes.

The chain links TRBV7-2 to TRBJ1-2; 10 nucleotides align to TRBD1. The junction had 16 bases not matched to a gene; V was cut back by 5 bases and J by 4 bases. Germline values: CDR1 SGHTA, CDR2 FQGNSA. This CDR3 contains 18 residues. The CDR3 loop reads CASSPREWTGGTVYGYTF. In DNA, the CDR3 is TGTGCCAGCAGCCCCCGGGAGTGGACAGGGGGAACGGTCTATGGCTACACCTTC.

The V gene is TRBV5-1, the J gene TRBJ2-1, with a tentative D call TRBD2 (6 bases). Germline values: CDR1 SGHRS, CDR2 YFSETQ. The CDR3 sequence is 14 residues long. The V and J ends lost 7 bases and 0 bases respectively, with 11 bases between them. CDR3 sequence: CASGRESSYNEQFF. In nucleotides, the CDR3 is TGCGCCAGCGGACGGGAGAGCTCCTACAATGAGCAGTTCTTC.

This clone was seen more than once but under ten times. The chain combines TRBV27 with TRBJ1-5, with TRBD1 as a possible D gene (5 bases). The CDR3 extends over 14 amino acids. Germline CDR1 and CDR2: MNHEY and SMNVEV (reference sequence). V gave up 4 bases and J gave up 6 bases, with 13 bases separating them. CDR3 coding DNA: TGTGCCAGCAGTTCACACAGGTTTACTCAGCCCCAGCATTTT. Translation: CASSSHRFTQPQHF.

Only a few counts were recorded for this clone. The chain couples TRBV28 to TRBJ2-2, with a possible D match to TRBD1 (6 bases). CDR3 size: 14 residues. V was shortened by 6 bases and J by 1 base, with 9 bases between the two germline ends. From germline, CDR1 is MDHEN and CDR2 SYDVKM. As DNA, the CDR3 is TGTGCCAGCAGCTGGGGACAGAACACCGGGGAGCTGTTTTTT. It is translated as CASSWGQNTGELFF.

This sequence joins TRBV23-1 and TRBJ1-1; 9 bases align to TRBD1. TRBV23-1 falls under the ORF class, with uncertain function. This CDR3 has 20 residues. V shed 0 bases, J shed 1 base, and the junction held 15 bases outside the gene matches. The CDR3 sequence: CASSQSETGTGITANTEAFF. CDR3 nucleotide sequence: TGCGCCAGCAGTCAATCTGAAACCGGGACAGGGATCACTGCGAACACTGAAGCTTTCTTT.

The chain links TRBV5-5 to TRBJ2-1; possibly TRBD1 for D (6 bases). CDR1 is SGHKS, CDR2 YYEKEE, per germline (reference sequence). This CDR3 comprises 15 residues. Deletions cut 0 bases from V and 2 bases from J, with 9 bases between. This CDR3 is CASSLGQATYNEQFF. CDR3 coding DNA: TGTGCCAGCAGCTTGGGACAGGCTACCTACAATGAGCAGTTCTTC.

The chain uses TRBV2 and TRBJ2-7; D is unresolved. The germline gives CDR1 SNHLY, CDR2 FYNNEI. CDR3 size: 14 residues. V dropped 1 base and J dropped 1 base, with 8 bases sitting between them. As DNA, the CDR3 is TGTGCCAGCAGTGAAGGGACGGAATCCTACGAGCAGTACTTC. Translated: CASSEGTESYEQYF.

The chain recombines TRBV28 with TRBJ2-1, with D unresolved. Germline V gives CDR1 MDHEN, CDR2 SYDVKM. The CDR3 spans 11 residues. Trimming shortened V by 5 bases and J by 10 bases, and 9 bases separated the two germline ends. The CDR3 DNA is TGTGCCAGCAGTCCCCTCGCAGAGCAGTTCTTC. It translates to CASSPLAEQFF.

This sequence joins TRBV19 and TRBJ2-3; D is possibly TRBD1 or TRBD2 (7 bases each). This CDR3 contains 16 residues. The germline V and J ends were trimmed by 3 bases and 1 base, with 14 bases remaining between them. CDR1 and CDR2 from the germline V gene are LNHDA and SQIVND (reference sequence). The CDR3 DNA reads TGTGCCAGTAGTATCCCTCCAGGGGGGGGCACAGATACGCAGTATTTT. This translates into CASSIPPGGGTDTQYF.

This clone was found a few times. This chain joins TRBV10-3 and TRBJ2-3, with TRBD1 matching over 8 bases. Losses at the gene ends were 6 bases for V and 2 bases for J; bases not matched to a gene: 10. The germline gives CDR1 ENHRY, CDR2 SYGVKD. The CDR3 is 16 amino acids. CDR3 protein: CAISRGDRGLTDTQYF. The CDR3 nucleotides read TGTGCCATCAGCAGAGGAGACAGGGGCCTCACAGATACGCAGTATTTT.

The genes are TRBV18 and TRBJ2-7, with D perhaps matching TRBD1 or TRBD2 (5 bases each). Trimming pared 0 bases from V and 4 bases from J, leaving 7 bases between. The CDR3 spans 13 residues. Germline lookup yields CDR1 KGHSH and CDR2 LQKENI. CDR3: CASSPPGEYEQYF. In DNA, the CDR3 is TGTGCCAGCTCACCACCAGGGGAGTACGAGCAGTACTTC. Supplemented by reference TRBV18 and TRBJ2-7, the full variable domain reads NAGVMQNPRHLVRRRGQEARLRCSPMKGHSHVYWYRQLPEEGLKFMVYLQKENIIDESGMPKERFSAEFPKEGPSILRIQQVVRGDSAAYFCASSPPGEYEQYFGPGTRLTVT.

This clone was picked up a small number of times. CDR3 loop: CASRGQGQAYEQYF. Here the CDR3 DNA reads TGTGCCAGCAGGGGACAGGGTCAAGCCTACGAGCAGTACTTC. The V and J genes are TRBV6-6 and TRBJ2-7; 9 bases align to TRBD1. Trimming cost V 6 bases and J 2 bases; bases outside gene matches: 5. In germline, CDR1 is MNHNY, CDR2 SVGAGI (reference sequence). The CDR3 sequence is 14 residues long.

CDR3: CASSSDNTANYGYTF. In DNA form, the CDR3 reads TGTGCCAGCAGTTCGGATAATACAGCTAACTATGGCTACACCTTC. This chain connects TRBV6-5 to TRBJ1-2; D gene uncertain. This CDR3 has 15 residues. V gave up 4 bases and J gave up 0 bases, with 12 bases separating them. Germline lookup yields CDR1 MNHEY and CDR2 SVGAGI.

The chain is built from TRBV29-1 and TRBJ2-1, with D uncertain. Trimming removed 7 bases from V and 1 base from J, with 20 bases in between. The CDR3 is 16 amino acids. The germline gives CDR1 SQVTM, CDR2 ANQGSEA. The CDR3: CSAPTSQARSYNEQFF. CDR3 bases: TGCAGCGCCCCGACGTCCCAAGCTAGGTCCTACAATGAGCAGTTCTTC.

The CDR3 nucleotides read TGTGCCAGCAGCGTAGGTGGAGGGGGCAAGACTGAAGCTTTCTTT. Its protein is CASSVGGGGKTEAFF. The V call is TRBV9, the J call TRBJ1-1, with 7 bases matching TRBD1. Germline V gene lookup returns CDR1 SGDLS and CDR2 YYNGEE. This CDR3 is built from 15 residues. V lost 0 bases to trimming and J lost 5 bases; unmatched junction nucleotides: 7.

This clone has only a few counts. This chain links TRBV7-9 with TRBJ1-4, with TRBD1 matching 8 bases. The CDR3 covers 14 residues. The J segment lost 8 bases and the V segment lost 2 bases, leaving 4 bases of the junction unmatched. The germline gives CDR1 SEHNR, CDR2 FQNEAQ (reference sequence). The CDR3 loop reads CASSLQGALEKLFF. Written as DNA, the CDR3 is TGTGCCAGCAGCTTACAGGGGGCATTGGAAAAACTGTTTTTT.

The sample holds a few counts of this clone. V is TRBV4-2 and J is TRBJ2-3; 9 bases match TRBD2. J lost 4 bases, V lost 4 bases, and 9 bases had no gene match. Germline values: CDR1 LGHNA, CDR2 YNFKEQ. The CDR3 spans 16 residues. The chain's CDR3 is CASSLTQAGGADTQYF. The CDR3 region has the DNA TGTGCCAGCAGCCTAACTCAAGCGGGGGGCGCAGATACGCAGTATTTT.

This clone was observed a few times. The chain employs TRBV5-6 and TRBJ2-1; D unresolved. V dropped 2 bases and J dropped 9 bases, with 12 bases sitting between them. Germline values: CDR1 SGHDT, CDR2 YYEEEE. The CDR3 spans 13 residues. Here the CDR3 reads CASSLPLVGEQFF. DNA for the CDR3: TGTGCCAGCAGCTTACCCTTGGTCGGTGAGCAGTTCTTC.

The chain couples TRBV20-1 to TRBJ2-3; D not resolved. V lost 6 bases to trimming and J lost 5 bases, with 9 bases between them. Germline V CDR1 and CDR2: DFQATT, SNEGSKA (reference sequence). CDR3 length equals 11 residues. The CDR3 here is CSAARRDTQYF. For the CDR3, the DNA is TGCAGTGCCGCAAGGAGAGATACGCAGTATTTT.

The genes are TRBV10-3 and TRBJ2-1, with TRBD2 matching 13 bases. The J segment lost 10 bases and the V segment lost 6 bases, leaving 12 bases of the junction unmatched. This CDR3 comprises 16 residues. CDR1 is ENHRY, CDR2 SYGVKD, per germline. Here the CDR3 DNA reads TGTGCCATCAGCCCGGGACTAGCGGGGCCGGTAGGAGAGCAGTTCTTC. Protein: CAISPGLAGPVGEQFF.

This clone was observed a few times. The V gene is TRBV6-8, the J gene TRBJ2-3, with a possible D match to TRBD2 (6 bases). V was cut by 6 bases and J by 6 bases, with 19 bases left in between. Germline CDR1 MNHGY, CDR2 SAAAGT. The CDR3 is 15 residues long. This CDR3 is CASRGDFTVPDTQYF. In DNA, the CDR3 is TGTGCCAGCAGGGGGGACTTCACCGTACCTGATACGCAGTATTTT.

The V gene is TRBV18, the J gene TRBJ2-2; TRBD1 agrees at 8 bases. The CDR3 is 16 amino acids. V dropped 3 bases and J dropped 1; count of bases not matched to a gene: 4. The germline V gene has CDR1 KGHSH and CDR2 LQKENI. CDR3 loop: CASSPYGTGNTGELFF. Written as DNA, the CDR3 is TGTGCCAGCTCACCCTACGGGACAGGGAACACCGGGGAGCTGTTTTTT.

This clone appeared a few times. V usage is TRBV6-1 and J usage is TRBJ2-7; the match to TRBD1 covers 10 bases. The ends lost 8 bases at V and 1 base at J; junction bases unmatched: 5. CDR1 is MNHNS and CDR2 is SASEGT in the germline V gene. The CDR3 runs to 14 residues. The CDR3 coding sequence is TGTGCCAGCCGGGACAGGGGAGGTTCCTACGAGCAGTACTTC. Encoded protein: CASRDRGGSYEQYF.

The chain uses TRBV5-4 and TRBJ2-5; 9 positions match TRBD2. Looked up from germline, CDR1 is SGHNT and CDR2 is YYREEE (reference sequence). V was pared by 0 bases and J by 1 base, with 4 bases of the junction left unmatched. The CDR3 loop spans 16 amino acids. The CDR3 loop is CASSLEPSGAQETQYF. Here the CDR3 DNA reads TGTGCCAGCAGCTTGGAACCTAGCGGGGCCCAAGAGACCCAGTACTTC.